The T cell receptor beta chain described here comes from a study of T-cell reconstitution after alpha-beta-depleted transplantation in children. Study-wide results and limits: Reported findings indicate that, about two months after transplant, alpha-beta T cells came from several hundred expanded clones, which were derived from non-depleted graft cells. At the one-year point after transplant, T-cell counts and TCRbeta diversity were found to come mostly from T cells that had been newly produced.

As regards this clonotype: The target antigen is unknown.

Using unique molecular identifiers, the investigators prepared the TCRbeta library. TCRdb processed the PCR reads anew with MiXCR; each CDR3 protein has one entry. The sample lists about 240,000 distinct CDR3 sequences; 25% were seen once. V shed 0 bases and J shed 5 bases, with 20 bases lying between them. Germline CDR1 is MNHEY and CDR2 is SVGAGI. This CDR3 is built from 18 residues. The chain has TRBV6-5 and TRBJ1-5, with D maybe TRBD1 (5 bases). The sequence was collected from a girl aged 2 to 10 with Fanconi anemia, due to receive a stem cell transplant. Sequencing was performed on PBMCs, taken before TCRalphabeta/CD19-depleted stem cell transplant. As DNA, the CDR3 is TGTGCCAGCAGTTACTCGTTCTCGCCAGGGAAGCCAGATCAGCCCCAGCATTTT. Translating it yields CASSYSFSPGKPDQPQHF.